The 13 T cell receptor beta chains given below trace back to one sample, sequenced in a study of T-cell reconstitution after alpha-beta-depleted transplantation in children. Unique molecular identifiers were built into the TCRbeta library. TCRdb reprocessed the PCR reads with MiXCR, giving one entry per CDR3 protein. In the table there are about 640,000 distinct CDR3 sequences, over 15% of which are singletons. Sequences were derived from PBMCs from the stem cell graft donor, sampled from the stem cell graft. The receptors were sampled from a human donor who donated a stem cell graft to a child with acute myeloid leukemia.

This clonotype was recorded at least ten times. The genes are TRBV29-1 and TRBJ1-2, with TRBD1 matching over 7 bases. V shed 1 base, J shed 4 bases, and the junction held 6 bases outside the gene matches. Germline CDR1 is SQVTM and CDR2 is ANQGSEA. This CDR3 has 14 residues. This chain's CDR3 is CSVEVRQGTYGYTF. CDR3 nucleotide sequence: TGCAGCGTTGAAGTCAGACAGGGCACCTATGGCTACACCTTC.

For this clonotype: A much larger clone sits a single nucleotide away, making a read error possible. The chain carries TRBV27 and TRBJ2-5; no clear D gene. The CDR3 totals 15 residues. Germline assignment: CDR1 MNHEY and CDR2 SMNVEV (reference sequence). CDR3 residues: CASSALTQYQETHYF. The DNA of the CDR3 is TGTGCCAGCAGTGCACTCACCCAGTACCAAGAGACCCATTACTTC.

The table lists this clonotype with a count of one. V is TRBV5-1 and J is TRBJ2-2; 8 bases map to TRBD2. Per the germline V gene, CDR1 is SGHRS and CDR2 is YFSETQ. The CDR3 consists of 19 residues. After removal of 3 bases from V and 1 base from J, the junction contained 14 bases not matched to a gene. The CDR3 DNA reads TGCGCCAGCAGCTCGGTCGGGGTCCGGACTAGCCAGAACACCGGGGAGCTGTTTTTT. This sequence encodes CASSSVGVRTSQNTGELFF.

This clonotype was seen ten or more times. In nucleotides, the CDR3 is TGTGCCAGCAGTTTGACCGGACTCGACAATGAGCAGTTCTTC. Its protein product is CASSLTGLDNEQFF. V usage is TRBV12-3 or TRBV12-4 and J usage is TRBJ2-1; TRBD2 is a possible D gene (5 bases). The CDR3 covers 14 residues. Trimming shortened V by 3 bases and J by 5 bases, and 11 bases separated the two germline ends.

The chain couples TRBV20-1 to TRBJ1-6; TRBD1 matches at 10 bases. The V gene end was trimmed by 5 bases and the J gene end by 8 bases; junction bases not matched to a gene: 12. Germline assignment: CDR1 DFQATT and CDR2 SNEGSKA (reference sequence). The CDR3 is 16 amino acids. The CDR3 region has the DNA TGCAGTGCTGCCGTTCGTTATGGGACAGGGGATTCACCCCTCCACTTT. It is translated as CSAAVRYGTGDSPLHF.

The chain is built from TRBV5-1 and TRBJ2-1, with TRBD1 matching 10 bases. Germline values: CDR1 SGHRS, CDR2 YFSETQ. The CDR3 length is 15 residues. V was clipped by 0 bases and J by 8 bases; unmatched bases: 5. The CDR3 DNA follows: TGCGCCAGCAGCTTGGAGCCGGGACAGGGGCATGAGCAGTTCTTC. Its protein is CASSLEPGQGHEQFF. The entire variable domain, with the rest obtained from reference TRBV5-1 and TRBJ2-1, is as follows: KAGVTQTPRYLIKTRGQQVTLSCSPISGHRSVSWYQQTPGQGLQFLFEYFSETQRNKGNFPGRFSGRQFSNSRSEMNVSTLELGDSALYLCASSLEPGQGHEQFFGPGTRLTVL.

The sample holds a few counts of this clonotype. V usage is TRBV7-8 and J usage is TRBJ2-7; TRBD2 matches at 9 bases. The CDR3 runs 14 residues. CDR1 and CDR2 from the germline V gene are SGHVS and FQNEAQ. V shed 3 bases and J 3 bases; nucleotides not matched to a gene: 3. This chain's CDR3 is CASSLQAGGYEQYV. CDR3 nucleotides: TGTGCCAGCAGCTTGCAAGCGGGGGGCTACGAGCAGTACGTC.

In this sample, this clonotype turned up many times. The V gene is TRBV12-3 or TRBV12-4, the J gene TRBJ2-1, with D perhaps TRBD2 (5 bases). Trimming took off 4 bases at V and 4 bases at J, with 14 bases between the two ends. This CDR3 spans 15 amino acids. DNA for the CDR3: TGTGCCAGCAGTTATCGGACTCCTTTATACAATGAGCAGTTCTTC. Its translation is CASSYRTPLYNEQFF.

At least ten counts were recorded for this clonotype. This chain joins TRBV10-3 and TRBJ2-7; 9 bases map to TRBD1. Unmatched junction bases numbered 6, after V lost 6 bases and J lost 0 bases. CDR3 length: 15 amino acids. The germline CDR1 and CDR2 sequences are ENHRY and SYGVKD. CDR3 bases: TGTGCCATCAGGGGGGACAGGGAATTCTCCTACGAGCAGTACTTC. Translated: CAIRGDREFSYEQYF.

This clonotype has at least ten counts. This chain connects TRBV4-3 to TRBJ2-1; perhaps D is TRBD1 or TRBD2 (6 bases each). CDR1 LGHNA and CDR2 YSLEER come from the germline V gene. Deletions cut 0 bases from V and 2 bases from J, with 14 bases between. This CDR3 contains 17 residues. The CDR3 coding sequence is TGCGCCAGCAGCCAAGATAAAGGACGGGGGCCCTACAATGAGCAGTTCTTC. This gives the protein CASSQDKGRGPYNEQFF.

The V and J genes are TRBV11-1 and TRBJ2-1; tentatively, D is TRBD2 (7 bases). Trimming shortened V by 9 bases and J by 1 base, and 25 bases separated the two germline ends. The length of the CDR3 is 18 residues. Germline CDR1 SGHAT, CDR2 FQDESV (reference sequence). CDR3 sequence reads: CASRGSIYGGPSYNEQFF. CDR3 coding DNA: TGTGCCAGTAGGGGTAGCATATACGGGGGGCCATCCTACAATGAGCAGTTCTTC.

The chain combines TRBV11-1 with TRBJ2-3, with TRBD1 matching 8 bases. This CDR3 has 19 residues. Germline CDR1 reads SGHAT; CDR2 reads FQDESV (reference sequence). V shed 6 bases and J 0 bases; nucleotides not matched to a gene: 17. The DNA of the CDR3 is TGTGCCAGCAGTCAAATCGGACAGGGAGTCTTAGTAAGCACAGATACGCAGTATTTT. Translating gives CASSQIGQGVLVSTDTQYF.

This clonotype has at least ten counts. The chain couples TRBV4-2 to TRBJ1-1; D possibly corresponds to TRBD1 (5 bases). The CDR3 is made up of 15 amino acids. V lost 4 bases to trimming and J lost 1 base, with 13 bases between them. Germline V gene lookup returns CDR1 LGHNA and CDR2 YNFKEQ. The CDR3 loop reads CASSPPDTKNTEAFF. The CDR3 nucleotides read TGTGCCAGCAGCCCGCCGGACACGAAGAACACTGAAGCTTTCTTT.